This T cell receptor beta chain was found in a study of T cells after yellow fever vaccination. Study overall: With SMART-Seq v4 Ultra Low Input, the fractions containing low cell numbers were prepared.

As TCR cDNA was made by 5'RACE template switching, a universal primer site and UMIs were added. MiXCR was run by TCRdb on the 5' RACE reads, yielding one entry per CDR3 protein. This table holds about 260,000 distinct CDR3 sequences, around 13% found once. Findings and caveats of the study: A large majority of primary-vaccination clones showed up again after the booster (96% CD4, 85% to 90% CD8). Although the secondary response was weaker, it peaked faster, at day 5 versus 15.

The V and J ends lost 2 bases and 7 bases respectively, with 11 bases between them. The germline V gene encodes CDR1 KGHSH and CDR2 LQKENI. The CDR3 consists of 13 residues. The table lists this clonotype with a few counts. The antigen is undetermined. The sequences come from CD4+ T cells sorted from PBMCs, collected 45 days after the yellow fever booster vaccination. The sequence was collected from a man aged 25 to 40 who received the YFV17D yellow fever vaccine. The V and J genes are TRBV18 and TRBJ1-1; D possibly corresponds to TRBD1 (6 bases). CDR3 DNA sequence: TGTGCCAGCTCACCAAACAGGGCCATTGAAGCTTTCTTT. Its translation is CASSPNRAIEAFF.